This entry lists 20 T cell receptor beta chains sequenced from one sample in a study of blood T cell repertoires in COVID-19. Repertoires were generated with immunoSEQ multiplex PCR, while TCRdb's copy carries only in-frame clones and drops some. The sample contains about 220,000 clones, under 90% of which appear only once. The sequenced sample consisted of PBMCs or T cells enriched from blood (not recorded which). These TCRs come from a woman in her sixties who had recovered from COVID-19.

This chain connects TRBV7-2 to TRBJ1-4; no clear D gene. The CDR3 covers 13 residues. Germline loops: CDR1 SGHTA, CDR2 FQGNSA. V was pared by 2 bases and J by 4 bases, with 5 bases between. The CDR3 protein is CASSLNSNEKLFF. In nucleotides, the CDR3 is TGTGCCAGCAGCTTAAACAGTAATGAAAAACTGTTTTTT.

The rearrangement uses TRBV19 and TRBJ1-6, with 7 bases lining up with TRBD1. V was pared by 4 bases and J by 9 bases, with 15 bases of the junction left unmatched. The CDR3 is 17 residues long. Looked up from germline, CDR1 is LNHDA and CDR2 is SQIVND (reference sequence). CDR3 protein: CASSKIMMDRSISPLHF. CDR3 DNA: TGTGCCAGTAGTAAAATAATGATGGACAGGTCGATTTCACCCCTCCACTTT.

This chain links TRBV5-1 with TRBJ2-5; a possible D gene is TRBD1 (6 bases). CDR3 size: 15 residues. Trimming took 2 bases from V and 2 from J, leaving 13 bases between them. Per germline, CDR1 SGHRS and CDR2 YFSETQ. The CDR3 protein is CASSLLPGVQETQYF. The CDR3 coding sequence is TGCGCCAGCAGCTTATTGCCAGGGGTGCAAGAGACCCAGTACTTC.

The chain uses TRBV3-1 (or the pseudogene TRBV3-2) and TRBJ2-7; 7 positions agree with TRBD1. V gave up 3 bases and J gave up 5 bases; unmatched junction bases: 13. Germline V gives CDR1 LGHDT, CDR2 YNNKEL (reference sequence). The CDR3 runs to 16 residues. The CDR3 coding sequence is TGTGCCAGCAGCCATCGCTTCCGGGACAGTGTCAACGAGCAGTACTTC. As protein: CASSHRFRDSVNEQYF.

The chain joins TRBV6-7 to TRBJ1-1; D is uncertain. TRBV6-7 is recorded as an ORF, its role being uncertain. The CDR3 extends over 16 amino acids. Trimming removed 5 bases at V and 0 bases at J, with 16 bases between. The CDR3 spells CASSTPPCTVNTEAFF. The CDR3, as DNA: TGTGCCAGCAGTACCCCCCCGTGCACAGTGAACACTGAAGCTTTCTTT.

V gene TRBV11-3 combines with J gene TRBJ2-4; TRBD2 matches at 9 bases. From germline, CDR1 is SGHNT and CDR2 YENEEA. V shed 1 base and J 2 bases; nucleotides not matched to a gene: 9. CDR3 length: 18 amino acids. The CDR3 nucleotides read TGTGCCAGCAGCTTAGTTGGCCTAGCGGGGTGTACCAAAAACATTCAGTACTTC. Translating it yields CASSLVGLAGCTKNIQYF.

This chain joins TRBV7-3 and TRBJ2-7; TRBD1 aligns across 9 bases. Germline CDR1 and CDR2: SGHTA and FQGTGA. V gave up 3 bases and J gave up 2 bases; unmatched junction bases: 5. The length of the CDR3 is 15 residues. For the CDR3, the DNA is TGTGCCAGCAGCTTTGAAGGGACAGGGCCCTACGAGCAGTACTTC. Its translation: CASSFEGTGPYEQYF.

The rearrangement joins TRBV7-8 to TRBJ1-6; possibly TRBD1 for D (6 bases). V was trimmed by 2 bases and J by 9 bases, leaving 14 bases between them. Germline V gives CDR1 SGHVS, CDR2 FQNEAQ. There are 15 residues in the CDR3. CDR3 sequence (DNA): TGTGCCAGCAGCTTAACTCCCCAGGGGAGTTCACCCCTCCACTTT. Its protein is CASSLTPQGSSPLHF.

CDR3 sequence reads: CSVGTGNTGELFF. CDR3 coding DNA: TGCAGCGTGGGGACAGGAAACACCGGGGAGCTGTTTTTT. V and J are TRBV29-1 and TRBJ2-2; 8 nucleotides align to TRBD1. In germline, CDR1 is SQVTM, CDR2 ANQGSEA. The V segment lost 6 bases and the J segment 2 bases; nucleotides outside the gene matches: 2. CDR3 length: 13 residues.

The chain couples TRBV13 to TRBJ2-5, with 8 bases lining up with TRBD1. Trimming removed 5 bases from V and 5 bases from J; junction bases left unmatched: 10. The CDR3 runs 15 residues. CDR1 and CDR2 from the germline V gene are PRHDT and FYEKMQ (reference sequence). Written as DNA, the CDR3 is TGTGCCAGCAGCCTCGGACAGGGAGTCGCGGAGACCCAGTACTTC. Its protein product is CASSLGQGVAETQYF.

V and J are TRBV29-1 and TRBJ1-1, with 7 bases lining up with TRBD1. Germline CDR1 and CDR2: SQVTM and ANQGSEA. J lost 1 base, V lost 8 bases, and 7 bases had no gene match. The CDR3 loop spans 13 amino acids. This CDR3 is CSSLDRSNTEAFF. The CDR3 region has the DNA TGCAGCTCACTGGACAGGTCGAACACTGAAGCTTTCTTT.

The chain recombines TRBV5-1 with TRBJ2-3; 11 nucleotides align to TRBD2. Germline V CDR1 and CDR2: SGHRS, YFSETQ. This CDR3 comprises 16 residues. J was trimmed by 2 bases and V by 4 bases; bases with no gene match: 6. CDR3 protein: CASSLQLAGATDTQYF. CDR3 nucleotides: TGCGCCAGCAGCCTCCAACTAGCGGGGGCCACAGATACGCAGTATTTT.

The rearrangement uses TRBV4-1 and TRBJ2-1, with D unresolved. Germline CDR1 reads MGHRA; CDR2 reads YSYEKL. The ends were cut back, 4 bases at V and 10 bases at J, with 8 bases in the middle. This CDR3 region has 11 residues. The CDR3 DNA reads TGCGCCAGCAGCCTTAAGAGCGAGCAGTTCTTC. It codes for CASSLKSEQFF.

The rearrangement uses TRBV27 and TRBJ1-2; D is possibly TRBD1 (5 bases). The CDR3 is 13 residues long. Trimming shortened V by 3 bases and J by 8 bases, and 13 bases separated the two germline ends. Germline-derived CDR1 and CDR2 are MNHEY and SMNVEV (reference sequence). The CDR3 bases are TGTGCCAGCAGTTTGAAATCAGGGTTCGGCTACACCTTC. Translating it yields CASSLKSGFGYTF.

CDR3 DNA: TGTGCCAGCTCACCAGTGAGCTCCTACAATGAGCAGTTCTTC. Its translation: CASSPVSSYNEQFF. The chain couples TRBV18 to TRBJ2-1; no definite D call. V was cut by 2 bases and J by 0 bases, with 5 bases left in between. The germline V gene encodes CDR1 KGHSH and CDR2 LQKENI. The CDR3 consists of 14 residues.

This clone was seen a few times. The gene calls are TRBV27 and TRBJ1-4; the D is unclear. Germline V gene data show CDR1 as MNHEY and CDR2 as SMNVEV (reference sequence). V was pared by 2 bases and J by 0 bases, with 4 bases between. CDR3 size: 14 residues. CDR3: CASSLTATNEKLFF. The CDR3 bases are TGTGCCAGCAGTTTAACGGCAACTAATGAAAAACTGTTTTTT.

The V and J genes are TRBV7-9 and TRBJ2-7, with 7 bases lining up with TRBD2. The CDR3 runs 13 residues. Trimming cost V 5 bases and J 13 bases; bases outside gene matches: 14. Germline loops: CDR1 SEHNR, CDR2 FQNEAQ (reference sequence). The CDR3 bases are TGTGCCAGCAGCGCCGCGAGGGAGGGTTTGGATTACTTC. Translating it yields CASSAAREGLDYF.

The rearrangement links TRBV20-1 to TRBJ1-6, with TRBD1 matching over 7 bases. Germline lookup yields CDR1 DFQATT and CDR2 SNEGSKA (reference sequence). Losses at the gene ends were 3 bases for V and 10 bases for J; bases not matched to a gene: 9. The CDR3 is 14 residues long. The CDR3 sequence: CSASSGRGESPLHF. The CDR3 nucleotides read TGCAGTGCTAGTTCAGGCAGGGGGGAATCACCCCTCCACTTT.

The chain recombines TRBV13 with TRBJ2-2; 8 bases match TRBD2. V dropped 0 bases and J dropped 8; count of bases not matched to a gene: 2. CDR1 and CDR2 (germline): PRHDT, FYEKMQ (reference sequence). The CDR3 is made up of 14 amino acids. CDR3 amino acids: CASSLGLAVGELFF. CDR3 DNA: TGTGCCAGCAGCTTAGGACTAGCGGTGGGGGAGCTGTTTTTT.

This rearrangement joins TRBV27 to TRBJ2-1; 11 bases fit TRBD2. V was pared by 5 bases and J by 13 bases, with 13 bases of the junction left unmatched. The CDR3 contains 15 residues. Per the germline V gene, CDR1 is MNHEY and CDR2 is SMNVEV (reference sequence). The CDR3 bases are TGTGCCAGCAGTCTCAGCAGGGGACTAGCGGAGTTCCAGTTCTTC. Protein product: CASSLSRGLAEFQFF.